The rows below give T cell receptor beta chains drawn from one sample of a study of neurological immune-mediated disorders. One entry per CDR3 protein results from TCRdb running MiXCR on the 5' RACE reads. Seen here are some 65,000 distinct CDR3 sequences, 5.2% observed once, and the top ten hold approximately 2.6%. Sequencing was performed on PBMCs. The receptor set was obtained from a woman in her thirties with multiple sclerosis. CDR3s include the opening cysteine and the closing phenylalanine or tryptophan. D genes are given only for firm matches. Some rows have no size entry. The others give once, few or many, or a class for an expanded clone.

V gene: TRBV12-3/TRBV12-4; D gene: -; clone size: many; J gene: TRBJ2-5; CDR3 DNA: TGTGCCAGCTCTACCGGGACGCCGTTTGGAGAGACCCAGTACTTC; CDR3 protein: CASSTGTPFGETQYF
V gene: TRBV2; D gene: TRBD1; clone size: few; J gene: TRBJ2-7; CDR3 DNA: TGTGCCAGCAAAAAGGGGGCATTCTCCTACGAGCAGTACTTC; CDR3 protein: CASKKGAFSYEQYF
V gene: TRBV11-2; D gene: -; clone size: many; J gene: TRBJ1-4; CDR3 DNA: TGTGCCAGCAGCTTTTGGGATGAAAAACTGTTTTTT; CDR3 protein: CASSFWDEKLFF
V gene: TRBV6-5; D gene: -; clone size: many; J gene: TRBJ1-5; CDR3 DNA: TGTGCCAGCAGTAACCTAAAAAATCAGCCCCAGCATTTT; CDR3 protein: CASSNLKNQPQHF
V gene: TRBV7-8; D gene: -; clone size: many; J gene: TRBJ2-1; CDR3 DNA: TGTGCCAGCAGCTTACGAGAAGCTATCAATGAGCAGTTCTTC; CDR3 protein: CASSLREAINEQFF
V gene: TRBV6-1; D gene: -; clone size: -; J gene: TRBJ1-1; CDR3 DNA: TGTGCCAGCACCCCTTTCAGTACTGAAGCTTTCTTT; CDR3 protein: CASTPFSTEAFF
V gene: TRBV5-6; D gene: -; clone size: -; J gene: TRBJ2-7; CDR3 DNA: TGTGCCAGCAGCCTAAGACAGGTTGCCTACGAGCAGTACTTC; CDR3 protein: CASSLRQVAYEQYF
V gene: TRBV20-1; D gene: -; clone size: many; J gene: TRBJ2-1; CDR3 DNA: TGCAGTGCTAGTAAGGGCACCTACAATGAGCAGTTCTTC; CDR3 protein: CSASKGTYNEQFF
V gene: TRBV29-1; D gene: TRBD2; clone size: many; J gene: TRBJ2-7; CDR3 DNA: TGCAGCGCCCTCGGGACTACCAGCTCCTACGAGCAGTACTTC; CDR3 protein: CSALGTTSSYEQYF
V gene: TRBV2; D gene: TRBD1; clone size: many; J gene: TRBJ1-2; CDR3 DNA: TGTGCCAGCAGTCCGGGACAGGTTTTTGGCTACACCTTC; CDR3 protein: CASSPGQVFGYTF
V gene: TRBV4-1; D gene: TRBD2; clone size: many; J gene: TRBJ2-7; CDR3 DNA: TGCGCCAGCAGCCAAGAAGGGACTACAAGCTACGAGCAGTACTTC; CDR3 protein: CASSQEGTTSYEQYF
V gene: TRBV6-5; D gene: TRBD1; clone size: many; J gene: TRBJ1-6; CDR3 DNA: TGTGCCAGCAGCCTGGGACAGGGATATCGGTCACCCCTCCACTTT; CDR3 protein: CASSLGQGYRSPLHF
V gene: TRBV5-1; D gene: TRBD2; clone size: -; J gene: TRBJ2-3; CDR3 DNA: TGCGCCAGCAGAACGGGGGGGGCAGATACGCAGTATTTT; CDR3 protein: CASRTGGADTQYF
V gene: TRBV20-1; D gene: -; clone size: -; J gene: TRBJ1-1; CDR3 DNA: TGCAGTGCCCCCCCTGGACAAGAAGCTTTCTTT; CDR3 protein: CSAPPGQEAFF
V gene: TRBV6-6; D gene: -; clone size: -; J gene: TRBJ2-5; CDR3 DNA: TGTGCCAGCAGTACGGGGACGGAAGAAGAGACCCAGTACTTC; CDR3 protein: CASSTGTEEETQYF
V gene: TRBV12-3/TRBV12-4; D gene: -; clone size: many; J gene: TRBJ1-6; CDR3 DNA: TGTGCCAGCAGTTTAGCGCCGGGGATCTCACCCCTCCACTTT; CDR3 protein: CASSLAPGISPLHF
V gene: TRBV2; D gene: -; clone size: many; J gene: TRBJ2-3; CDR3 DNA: TGTGCCAGCAGTGAAGGCCGTAAAGATACGCAGTATTTT; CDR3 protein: CASSEGRKDTQYF
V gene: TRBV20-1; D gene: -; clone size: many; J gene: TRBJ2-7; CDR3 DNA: TGCAGTGCTAGAGTCGGCGCGTCCTACGAGCAGTACTTC; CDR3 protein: CSARVGASYEQYF
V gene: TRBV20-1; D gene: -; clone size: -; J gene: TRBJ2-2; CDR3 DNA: TGCAGTGCTAGAGAGGGGACGCCGGGGGCCGGGGAGCTGTTTTTT; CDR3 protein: CSAREGTPGAGELFF
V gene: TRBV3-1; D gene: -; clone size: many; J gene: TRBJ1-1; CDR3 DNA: TGTGCCAGCGGAATCGGGGGGGCCACTGAAGCTTTCTTT; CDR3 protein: CASGIGGATEAFF
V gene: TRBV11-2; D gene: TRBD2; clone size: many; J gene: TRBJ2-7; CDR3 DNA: TGTGCCAGCAGCTTAGTGCTAGCGGGGTCATCCTACGAGCAGTACTTC; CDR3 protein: CASSLVLAGSSYEQYF
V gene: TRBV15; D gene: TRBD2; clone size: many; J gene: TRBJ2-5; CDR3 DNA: TGTGCCACCAGCAGGGAACTAGCGGCGAAAGAGACCCAGTACTTC; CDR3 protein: CATSRELAAKETQYF
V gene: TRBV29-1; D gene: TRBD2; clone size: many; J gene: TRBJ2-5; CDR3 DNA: TGCAGCGTTGAAGTAGCGGGGGAGCAAGAGACCCAGTACTTC; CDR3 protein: CSVEVAGEQETQYF
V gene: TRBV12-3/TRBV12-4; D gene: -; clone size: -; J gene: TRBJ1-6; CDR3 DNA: TGTGCCAGCAGCATCGCGCTCGCTTCACCCCTCAACTTT; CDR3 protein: CASSIALASPLNF
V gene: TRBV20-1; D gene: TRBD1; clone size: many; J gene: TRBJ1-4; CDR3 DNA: TGCAGTGCTAGTCCGGGACAGGGTTTCACTAATGAAAAACTGTTTTTT; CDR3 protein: CSASPGQGFTNEKLFF
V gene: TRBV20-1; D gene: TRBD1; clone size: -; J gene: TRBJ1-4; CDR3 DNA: TGCAAGGGGGCCGGGGTAGAATCTAATGAAAAACTGTTTTTT; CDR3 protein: CKGAGVESNEKLFF
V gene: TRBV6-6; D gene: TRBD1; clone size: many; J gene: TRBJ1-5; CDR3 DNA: TGTGCCAGCAGTTACTCGGGACAGATTCATCAGCCCCAGCATTTT; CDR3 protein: CASSYSGQIHQPQHF
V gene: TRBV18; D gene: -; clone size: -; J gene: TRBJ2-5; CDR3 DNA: TGTGCCAGCTCACCACCGATAGGCCTCAAAAAGACCCAGTACTTC; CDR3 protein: CASSPPIGLKKTQYF
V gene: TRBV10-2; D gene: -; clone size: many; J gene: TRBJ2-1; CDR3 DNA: TGCGCCAGCAGTGCCATGGAGCTAGGTGGTTTGGATGAGCAGTTCTTC; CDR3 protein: CASSAMELGGLDEQFF
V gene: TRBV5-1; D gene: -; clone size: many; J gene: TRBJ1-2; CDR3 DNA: TGCGCCAGCAGCTTGGACTCAGGGGACTATGGCTACACCTTC; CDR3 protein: CASSLDSGDYGYTF
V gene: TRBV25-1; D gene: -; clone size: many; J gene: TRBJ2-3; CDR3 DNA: TGTGCCAGCAGTGAGACTAGCACAGATACGCAGTATTTT; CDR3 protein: CASSETSTDTQYF
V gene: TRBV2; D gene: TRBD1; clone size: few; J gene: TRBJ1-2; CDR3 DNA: TGTGCCAGCAGCGTAACAGGGGTTCTCGGCTACACCTTC; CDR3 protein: CASSVTGVLGYTF
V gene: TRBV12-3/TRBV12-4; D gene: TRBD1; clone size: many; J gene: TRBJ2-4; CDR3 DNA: TGTGCCAGCAGTTTTAGGTTTTGGGGGACAGCTAGAAACATTCAGTACTTC; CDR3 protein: CASSFRFWGTARNIQYF
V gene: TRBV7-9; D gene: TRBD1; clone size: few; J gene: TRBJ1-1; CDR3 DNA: TGTGCCAGCAGCTTAGGGACAGGGGCTCTCACTGAAGCTTTCTTT; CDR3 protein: CASSLGTGALTEAFF
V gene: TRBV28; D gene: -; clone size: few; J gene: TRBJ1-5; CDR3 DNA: TGTGCCAGCAGCCATTATGCTAGCAATCAGCCCCAGAATTTT; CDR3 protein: CASSHYASNQPQNF
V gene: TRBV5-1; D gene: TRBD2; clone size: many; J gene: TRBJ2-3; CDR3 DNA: TGCGCCAGCAGCTTGGTAGGCGGGGGGACTGATACGCAGTATTTT; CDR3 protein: CASSLVGGGTDTQYF
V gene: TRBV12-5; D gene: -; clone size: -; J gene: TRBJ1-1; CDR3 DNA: TGTGCTAGTGGTATTTCGGGGAACACTGAAGCTTTCTTT; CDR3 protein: CASGISGNTEAFF
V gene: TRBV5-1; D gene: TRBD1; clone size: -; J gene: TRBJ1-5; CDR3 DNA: TGCGCCAGCAGCCAGGTCCCGGGACAGGGCTATCAGCCCCAGCATTTT; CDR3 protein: CASSQVPGQGYQPQHF
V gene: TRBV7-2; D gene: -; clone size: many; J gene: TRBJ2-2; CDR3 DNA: TGTGCCAGCAGTTACCCCGCAGGGGGGGGGCCTTTGGCCGGGGAGCTGTTTTTT; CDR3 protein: CASSYPAGGGPLAGELFF
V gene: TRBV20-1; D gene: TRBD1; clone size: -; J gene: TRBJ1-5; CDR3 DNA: TGCAGTGCCTCAACCGGGACAGGGGTCGTGAATCAGCCCCAGCATTTT; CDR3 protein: CSASTGTGVVNQPQHF
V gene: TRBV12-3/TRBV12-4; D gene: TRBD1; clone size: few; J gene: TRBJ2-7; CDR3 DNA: TGTGCCAGCAGTTTAGCGGCCGGGACAGGAAGCTCCTACGAGCAGTACTTC; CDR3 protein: CASSLAAGTGSSYEQYF
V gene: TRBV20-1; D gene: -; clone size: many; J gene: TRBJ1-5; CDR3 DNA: TGCAGTGCTAGAAGTGGCGATCAGCCCCAGAATTTT; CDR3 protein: CSARSGDQPQNF
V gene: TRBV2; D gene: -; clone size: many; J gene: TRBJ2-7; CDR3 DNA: TGTGCCAGCGTGGACCGGACGGACCCCTACGAGCAGTACTTC; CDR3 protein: CASVDRTDPYEQYF
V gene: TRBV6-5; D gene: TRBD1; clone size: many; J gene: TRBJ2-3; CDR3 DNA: TGTGCCAGCAGAGGACAGGGTTCATTATCAGATACGCAGTATTTT; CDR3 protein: CASRGQGSLSDTQYF
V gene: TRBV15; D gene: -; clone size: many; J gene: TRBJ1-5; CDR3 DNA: TGTGCCACCAGCAGAGGAGAAAATCAGCCCCAGCATTTT; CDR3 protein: CATSRGENQPQHF
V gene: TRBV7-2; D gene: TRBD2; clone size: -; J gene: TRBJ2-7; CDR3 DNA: TGTGCCAGCAGCTTAGGAGCGGGGGGGCCCTACGAGCAGTACTTC; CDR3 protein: CASSLGAGGPYEQYF